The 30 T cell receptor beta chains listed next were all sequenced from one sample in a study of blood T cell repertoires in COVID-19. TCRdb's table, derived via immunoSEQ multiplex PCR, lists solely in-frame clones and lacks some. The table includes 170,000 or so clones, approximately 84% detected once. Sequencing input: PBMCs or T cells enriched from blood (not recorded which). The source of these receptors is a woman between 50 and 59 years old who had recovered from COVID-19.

The CDR3 bases are TGTGCCAGCAGCTTCCTTGGGGGAGGTCCATTCTATGGCTACACCTTC. Protein: CASSFLGGGPFYGYTF. J is TRBJ1-2 and V is TRBV5-4, with D possibly TRBD1 on 5 matching bases. Trimming took 2 bases from V and 4 from J, leaving 18 bases between them. The CDR3 has 16 residues. Germline CDR1 reads SGHNT; CDR2 reads YYREEE (reference sequence).

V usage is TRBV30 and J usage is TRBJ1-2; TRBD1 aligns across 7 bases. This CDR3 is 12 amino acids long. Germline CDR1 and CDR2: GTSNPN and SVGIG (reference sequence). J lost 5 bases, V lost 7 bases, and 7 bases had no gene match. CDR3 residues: CASPGQLYGYTF. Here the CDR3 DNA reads TGTGCCTCTCCGGGACAGCTATATGGCTACACCTTC.

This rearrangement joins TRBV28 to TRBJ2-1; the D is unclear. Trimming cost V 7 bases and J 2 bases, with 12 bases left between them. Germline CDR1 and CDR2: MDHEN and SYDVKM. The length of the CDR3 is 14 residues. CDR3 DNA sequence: TGTGCCAGCACCCGGAATCGGGCCTACAATGAGCAGTTCTTC. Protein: CASTRNRAYNEQFF.

The CDR3, as DNA: TGTGCCAGCAGCATGGACGGAGGTCTGGTCTCCCTCCACTTT. Translation gives CASSMDGGLVSLHF. The chain has TRBV5-5 and TRBJ1-6; D unclear. CDR3 length: 14 amino acids. CDR1 is SGHKS, CDR2 YYEKEE, per germline (reference sequence). V was clipped by 4 bases and J by 14 bases, with 19 bases between them.

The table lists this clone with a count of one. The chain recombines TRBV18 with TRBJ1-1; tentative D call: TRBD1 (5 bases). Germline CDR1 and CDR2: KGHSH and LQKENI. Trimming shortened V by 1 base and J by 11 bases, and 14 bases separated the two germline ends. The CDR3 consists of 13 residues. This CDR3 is CASSPLGGRDAFF. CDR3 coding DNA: TGTGCCAGCTCACCACTGGGGGGTCGGGATGCTTTCTTT.

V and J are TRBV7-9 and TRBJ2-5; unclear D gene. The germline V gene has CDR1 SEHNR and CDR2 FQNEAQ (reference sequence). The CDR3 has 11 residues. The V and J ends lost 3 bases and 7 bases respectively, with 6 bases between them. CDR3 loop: CASSFSGTQYF. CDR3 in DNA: TGTGCCAGCAGCTTTTCGGGGACCCAGTACTTC.

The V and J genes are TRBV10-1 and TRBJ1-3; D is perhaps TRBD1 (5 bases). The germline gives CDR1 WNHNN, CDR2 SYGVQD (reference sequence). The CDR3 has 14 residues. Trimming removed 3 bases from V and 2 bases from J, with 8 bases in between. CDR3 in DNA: TGCGCCAGCAGTGACGGGACTGCTGGAAACACCATATATTTT. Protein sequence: CASSDGTAGNTIYF.

CDR3 residues: CASSQEKIGSRGVRRNEKLFF. CDR3 coding DNA: TGTGCCAGCAGCCAAGAAAAGATCGGGAGTCGTGGGGTCAGAAGAAATGAAAAACTGTTTTTT. The chain employs TRBV4-2 and TRBJ1-4, with D uncertain. The V gene lost 0 bases and the J gene lost 5 bases, with 28 bases spanning the gap. The CDR3 covers 21 residues. The germline gives CDR1 LGHNA, CDR2 YNFKEQ.

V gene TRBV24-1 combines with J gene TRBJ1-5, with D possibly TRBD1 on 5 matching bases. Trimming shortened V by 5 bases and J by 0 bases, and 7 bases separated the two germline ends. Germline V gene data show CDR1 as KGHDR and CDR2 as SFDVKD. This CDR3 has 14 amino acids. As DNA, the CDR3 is TGTGCCACCAGTGGGGGCTATAGCAATCAGCCCCAGCATTTT. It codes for CATSGGYSNQPQHF.

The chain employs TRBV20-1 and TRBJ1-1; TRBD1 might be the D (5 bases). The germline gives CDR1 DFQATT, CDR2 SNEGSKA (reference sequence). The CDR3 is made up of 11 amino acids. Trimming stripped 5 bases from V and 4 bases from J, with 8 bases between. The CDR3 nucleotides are TGCAGTGCTGCAGGGATCACTGAAGCTTTCTTT. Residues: CSAAGITEAFF.

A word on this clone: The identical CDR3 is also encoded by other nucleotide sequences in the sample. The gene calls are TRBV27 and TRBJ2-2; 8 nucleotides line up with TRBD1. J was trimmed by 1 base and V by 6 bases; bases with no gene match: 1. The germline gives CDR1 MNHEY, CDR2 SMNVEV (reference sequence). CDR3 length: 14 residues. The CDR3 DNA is TGTGCCAGCAGGGACAGGGTGAACACCGGGGAGCTGTTTTTT. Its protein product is CASRDRVNTGELFF.

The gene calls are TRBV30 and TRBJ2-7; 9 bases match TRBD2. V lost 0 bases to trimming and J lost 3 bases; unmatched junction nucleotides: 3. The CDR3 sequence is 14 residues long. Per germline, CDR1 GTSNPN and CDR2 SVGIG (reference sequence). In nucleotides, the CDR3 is TGTGCCTGGAGTGTAGGGACTAGCTTCTACGAGCAGTACTTC. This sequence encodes CAWSVGTSFYEQYF.

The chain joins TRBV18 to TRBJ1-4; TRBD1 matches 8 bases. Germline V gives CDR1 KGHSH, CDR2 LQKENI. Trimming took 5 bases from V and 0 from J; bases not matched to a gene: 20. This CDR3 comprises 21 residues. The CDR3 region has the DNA TGTGCCAGCTCAGTTCGACCCCCGGGACAGGTTCCTCCTTCAACTAATGAAAAACTGTTTTTT. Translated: CASSVRPPGQVPPSTNEKLFF.

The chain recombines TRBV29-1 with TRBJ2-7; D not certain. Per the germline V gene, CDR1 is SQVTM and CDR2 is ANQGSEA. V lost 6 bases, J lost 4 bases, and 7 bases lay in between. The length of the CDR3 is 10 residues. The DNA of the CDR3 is TGCAGCGTCCCAAAATACGAGCAGTACTTC. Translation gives CSVPKYEQYF.

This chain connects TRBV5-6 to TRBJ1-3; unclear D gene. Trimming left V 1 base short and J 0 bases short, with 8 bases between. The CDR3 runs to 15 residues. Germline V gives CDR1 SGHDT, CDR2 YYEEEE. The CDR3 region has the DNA TGTGCCAGCAGCTTGAGACACCACTCTGGAAACACCATATATTTT. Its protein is CASSLRHHSGNTIYF.

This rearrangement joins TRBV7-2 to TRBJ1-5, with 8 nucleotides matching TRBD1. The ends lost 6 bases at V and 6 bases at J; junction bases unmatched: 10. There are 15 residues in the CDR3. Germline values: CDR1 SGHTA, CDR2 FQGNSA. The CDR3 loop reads CASRRTGSSRQPQHF. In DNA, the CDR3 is TGTGCCAGCAGGCGGACAGGGTCGAGTCGTCAGCCCCAGCATTTT.

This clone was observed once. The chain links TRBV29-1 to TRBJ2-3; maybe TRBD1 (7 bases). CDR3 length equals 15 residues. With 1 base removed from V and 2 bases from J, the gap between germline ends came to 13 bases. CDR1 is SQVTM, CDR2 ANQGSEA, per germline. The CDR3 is CSVEGGDSPTDTQYF. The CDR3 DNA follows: TGCAGCGTTGAAGGGGGGGACAGTCCCACAGATACGCAGTATTTT.

The CDR3 DNA reads as TGTGCCAGCAGCGACCCCTCTAGCGGGGGGCCCCCTTGTGAGCAGTACTTC. Its translation: CASSDPSSGGPPCEQYF. V is TRBV6-8 and J is TRBJ2-7; 11 bases match TRBD2. The CDR3 runs to 17 residues. Germline assignment: CDR1 MNHGY and CDR2 SAAAGT. The junction had 17 bases not matched to a gene; V was cut back by 6 bases and J by 7 bases.

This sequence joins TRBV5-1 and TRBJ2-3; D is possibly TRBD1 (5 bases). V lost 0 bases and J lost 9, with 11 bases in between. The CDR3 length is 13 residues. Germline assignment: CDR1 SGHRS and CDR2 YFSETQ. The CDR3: CASSLELQGTQYF. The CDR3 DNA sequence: TGCGCCAGCAGCTTGGAACTCCAGGGCACGCAGTATTTT.

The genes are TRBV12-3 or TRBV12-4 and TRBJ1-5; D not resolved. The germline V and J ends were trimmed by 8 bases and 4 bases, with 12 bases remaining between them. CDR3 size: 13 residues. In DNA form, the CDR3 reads TGTGCCAGCGGAGGCAGCAATAATCAGCCCCAGCATTTT. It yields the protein CASGGSNNQPQHF.

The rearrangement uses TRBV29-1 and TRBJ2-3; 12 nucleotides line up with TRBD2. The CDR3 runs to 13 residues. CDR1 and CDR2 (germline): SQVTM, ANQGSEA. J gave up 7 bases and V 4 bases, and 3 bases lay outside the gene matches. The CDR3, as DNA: TGCAGCGTTGGACTAGCGGGAGTCCATACGCAGTATTTT. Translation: CSVGLAGVHTQYF.

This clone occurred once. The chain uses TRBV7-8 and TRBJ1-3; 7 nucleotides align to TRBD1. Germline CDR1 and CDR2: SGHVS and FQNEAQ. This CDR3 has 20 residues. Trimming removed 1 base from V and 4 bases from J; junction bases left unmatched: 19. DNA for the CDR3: TGTGCCAGCAGCTTAGTATGGGGTCTGGGACAGTCGGATTCCGGAAACACCATATATTTT. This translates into CASSLVWGLGQSDSGNTIYF. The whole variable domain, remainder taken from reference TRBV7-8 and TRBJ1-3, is GAGVSQSPRYKVAKRGQDVALRCDPISGHVSLFWYQQALGQGPEFLTYFQNEAQLDKSGLPSDRFFAERPEGSVSTLKIQRTQQEDSAVYLCASSLVWGLGQSDSGNTIYFGEGSWLTVV.

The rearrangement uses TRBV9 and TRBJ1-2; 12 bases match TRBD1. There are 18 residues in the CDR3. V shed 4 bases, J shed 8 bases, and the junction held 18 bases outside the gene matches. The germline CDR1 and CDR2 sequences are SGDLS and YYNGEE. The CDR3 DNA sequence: TGTGCCAGCAGCCCCCACTACCGGGACAGGGGGCGAAGGATCGGCTACACCTTC. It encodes CASSPHYRDRGRRIGYTF.

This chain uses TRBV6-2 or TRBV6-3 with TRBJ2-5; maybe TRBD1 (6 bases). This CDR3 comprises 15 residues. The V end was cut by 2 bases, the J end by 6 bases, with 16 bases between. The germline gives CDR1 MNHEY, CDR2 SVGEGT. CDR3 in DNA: TGTGCCAGCAGTTACATAGGGGGAGTAGGAAAGACCCAGTACTTC. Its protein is CASSYIGGVGKTQYF.

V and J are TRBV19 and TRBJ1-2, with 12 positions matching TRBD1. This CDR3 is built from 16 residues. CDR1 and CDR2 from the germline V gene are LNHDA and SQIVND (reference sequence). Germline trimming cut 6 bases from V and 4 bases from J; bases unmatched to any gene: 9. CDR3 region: CASSLGTGGDRYGYTF. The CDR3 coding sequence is TGTGCCAGTAGCCTCGGGACAGGGGGCGATCGCTATGGCTACACCTTC.

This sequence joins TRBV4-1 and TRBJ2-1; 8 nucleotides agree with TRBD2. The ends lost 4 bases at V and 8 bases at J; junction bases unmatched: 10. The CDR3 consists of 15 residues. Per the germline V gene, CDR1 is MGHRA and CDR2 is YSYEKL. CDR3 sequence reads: CASSPAPAGVYEQFF. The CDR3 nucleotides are TGCGCCAGCAGCCCGGCCCCAGCGGGAGTCTATGAGCAGTTCTTC.

CDR3 in amino acids: CASSSLRGEETQYF. The CDR3 bases are TGTGCCAGCAGCTCTCTTCGGGGGGAAGAGACCCAGTACTTC. V and J are TRBV7-2 and TRBJ2-5; 7 nucleotides align to TRBD2. Germline CDR1 SGHTA, CDR2 FQGNSA. CDR3 length equals 14 residues. V gave up 4 bases and J gave up 3 bases; unmatched junction bases: 5.

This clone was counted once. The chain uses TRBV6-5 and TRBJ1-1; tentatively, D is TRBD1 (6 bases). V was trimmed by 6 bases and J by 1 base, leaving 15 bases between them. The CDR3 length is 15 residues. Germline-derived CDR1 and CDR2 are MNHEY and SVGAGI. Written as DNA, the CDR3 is TGTGCCAGCAGACGAGACAGGTCTGGGAACACTGAAGCTTTCTTT. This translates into CASRRDRSGNTEAFF.

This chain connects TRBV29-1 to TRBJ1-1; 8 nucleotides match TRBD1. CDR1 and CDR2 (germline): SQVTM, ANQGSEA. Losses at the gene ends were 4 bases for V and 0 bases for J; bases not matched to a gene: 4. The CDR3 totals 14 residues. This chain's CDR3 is CSVATGGMNTEAFF. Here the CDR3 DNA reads TGCAGCGTTGCCACAGGGGGGATGAACACTGAAGCTTTCTTT.

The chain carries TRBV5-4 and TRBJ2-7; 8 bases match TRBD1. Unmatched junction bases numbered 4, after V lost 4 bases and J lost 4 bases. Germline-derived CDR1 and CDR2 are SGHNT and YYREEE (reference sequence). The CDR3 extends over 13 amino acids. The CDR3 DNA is TGTGCCAGCAGCGACAGGGGCTTATACGAGCAGTACTTC. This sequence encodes CASSDRGLYEQYF. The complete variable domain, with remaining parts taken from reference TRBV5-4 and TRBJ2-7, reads ETGVTQSPTHLIKTRGQQVTLRCSSQSGHNTVSWYQQALGQGPQFIFQYYREEENGRGNFPPRFSGLQFPNYSSELNVNALELDDSALYLCASSDRGLYEQYFGPGTRLTVT.